This section outlines one T cell receptor beta chain sequence together with its context. The data belong to a study of technical replicates of blood from a handful of donors. The CDR3 totals 13 residues. Germline CDR1 SGHDT, CDR2 YYEEEE. Trimming removed 7 bases at V and 6 bases at J, with 15 bases between. The data were produced by immunoSEQ multiplex PCR, yet TCRdb's version contains in-frame clones alone and is incomplete. The data contain 55,000 to 75,000 clones, about 95% of them singletons. V and J are TRBV5-6 and TRBJ2-3, with D possibly matching TRBD1 (6 bases). The source is a human donor in good health. Some clones in this sample may be carry-over from other donors' samples. The sequenced sample consisted of PBMCs. CDR3 nucleotides: TGTGCCAGCCTTCGACAGGAACAGGATACGCAGTATTTT. Translated: CASLRQEQDTQYF.